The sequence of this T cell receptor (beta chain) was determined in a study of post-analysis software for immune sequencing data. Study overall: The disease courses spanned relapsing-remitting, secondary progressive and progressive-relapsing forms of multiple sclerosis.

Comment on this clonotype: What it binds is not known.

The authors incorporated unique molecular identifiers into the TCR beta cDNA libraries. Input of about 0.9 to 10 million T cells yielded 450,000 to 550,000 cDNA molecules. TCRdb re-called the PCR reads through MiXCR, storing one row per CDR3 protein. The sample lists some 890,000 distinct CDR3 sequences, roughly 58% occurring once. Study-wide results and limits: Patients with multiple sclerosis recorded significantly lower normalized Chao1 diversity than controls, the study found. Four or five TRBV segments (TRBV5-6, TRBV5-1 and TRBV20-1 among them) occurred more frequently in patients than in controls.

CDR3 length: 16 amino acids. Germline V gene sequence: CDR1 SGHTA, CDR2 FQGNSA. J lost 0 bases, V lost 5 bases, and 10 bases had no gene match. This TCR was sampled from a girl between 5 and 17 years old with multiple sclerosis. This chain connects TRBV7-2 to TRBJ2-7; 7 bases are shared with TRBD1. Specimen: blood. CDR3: CASSVEQGLSSYEQYF. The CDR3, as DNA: TGTGCCAGCAGCGTGGAACAGGGGTTAAGCTCCTACGAGCAGTACTTC.